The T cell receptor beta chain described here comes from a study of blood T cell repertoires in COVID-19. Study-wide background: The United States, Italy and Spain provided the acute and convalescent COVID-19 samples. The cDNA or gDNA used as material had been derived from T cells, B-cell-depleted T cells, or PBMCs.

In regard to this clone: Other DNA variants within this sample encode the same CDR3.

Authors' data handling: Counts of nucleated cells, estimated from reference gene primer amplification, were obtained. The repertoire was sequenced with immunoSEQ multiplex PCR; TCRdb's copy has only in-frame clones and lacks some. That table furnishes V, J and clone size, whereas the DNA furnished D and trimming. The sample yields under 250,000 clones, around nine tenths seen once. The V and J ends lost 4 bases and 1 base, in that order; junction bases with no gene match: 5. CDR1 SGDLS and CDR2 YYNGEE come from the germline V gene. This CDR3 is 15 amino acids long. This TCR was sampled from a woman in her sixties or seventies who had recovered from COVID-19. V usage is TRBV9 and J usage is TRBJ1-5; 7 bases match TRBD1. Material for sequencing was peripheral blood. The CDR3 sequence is CASSNTGDSNQPQHF. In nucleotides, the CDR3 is TGTGCCAGCAGCAATACAGGGGACAGCAATCAGCCCCAGCATTTT.